A selection of T cell receptor beta chains follows, all from one sample in a study of early T cells in non-severe SARS-CoV-2 infection. TCRdb used MiXCR to reprocess the 5' RACE reads, holding one entry per CDR3 protein. The table records approximately 66,000 distinct CDR3 sequences, 13% of them present only once. Sequencing was done on a sample of whole blood. These receptors all stem from an adult who was a healthcare worker with PCR-confirmed SARS-CoV-2 infection or an uninfected control (not recorded which). Both conserved end residues are part of each CDR3. Fields, in order: CDR3 protein, CDR3 DNA, D gene, clone size, V gene, J gene. D genes are given only for firm matches. A clone size is listed for some rows: how often the clone was seen (once, few, many), or a class if it is expanded.

CDR3 protein: CASSPDPSTEAFF
CDR3 DNA: TGTGCCAGCAGTCCCGACCCAAGCACTGAAGCTTTCTTT
D gene: NA
clone size: NA
V gene: TRBV6-9
J gene: TRBJ1-1

CDR3 protein: CASSYARGLYEQYF
CDR3 DNA: TGTGCCAGCAGTTACGCCAGGGGGCTTTACGAGCAGTACTTC
D gene: TRBD1
clone size: few
V gene: TRBV6-5
J gene: TRBJ2-7

CDR3 protein: CASSSGQGIDTQYF
CDR3 DNA: TGCGCCAGCAGCTCCGGACAGGGAATAGATACGCAGTATTTT
D gene: TRBD1
clone size: NA
V gene: TRBV5-1
J gene: TRBJ2-3

CDR3 protein: CASSIDPGQGAARSGELFF
CDR3 DNA: TGTGCCAGTAGTATAGATCCGGGACAGGGGGCGGCCAGGAGCGGGGAGCTGTTTTTT
D gene: TRBD1
clone size: few
V gene: TRBV19
J gene: TRBJ2-2

CDR3 protein: CSAARQGAEQYF
CDR3 DNA: TGCAGTGCGGCAAGACAGGGGGCAGAGCAGTACTTC
D gene: TRBD1
clone size: few
V gene: TRBV20-1
J gene: TRBJ2-7

CDR3 protein: CSAGGLADGTDTQYF
CDR3 DNA: TGCAGTGCAGGGGGACTAGCGGACGGCACAGATACGCAGTATTTT
D gene: TRBD2
clone size: few
V gene: TRBV20-1
J gene: TRBJ2-3

CDR3 protein: CASSYHPSGEGETQYF
CDR3 DNA: TGTGCCAGCAGTTACCACCCTAGCGGGGAAGGGGAGACCCAGTACTTC
D gene: TRBD2
clone size: many
V gene: TRBV6-5
J gene: TRBJ2-5

CDR3 protein: CSVAQRHLNTEAFF
CDR3 DNA: TGCAGCGTTGCTCAGAGACACTTGAACACTGAAGCTTTCTTT
D gene: NA
clone size: few
V gene: TRBV29-1
J gene: TRBJ1-1

CDR3 protein: CASSLGGRPANTGELFF
CDR3 DNA: TGTGCCAGCAGTTTGGGCGGGAGGCCCGCGAACACCGGGGAGCTGTTTTTT
D gene: TRBD2
clone size: many
V gene: TRBV12-3/TRBV12-4
J gene: TRBJ2-2

CDR3 protein: CASGAPDRANTEAFF
CDR3 DNA: TGTGCCAGCGGGGCTCCGGACAGAGCGAACACTGAAGCTTTCTTT
D gene: NA
clone size: many
V gene: TRBV5-5
J gene: TRBJ1-1

CDR3 protein: CASSQEGGDTQYF
CDR3 DNA: TGCGCCAGCAGCCAAGAGGGCGGAGATACGCAGTATTTT
D gene: NA
clone size: NA
V gene: TRBV4-1
J gene: TRBJ2-3

CDR3 protein: CASSYGGGGQPQHF
CDR3 DNA: TGTGCCAGCAGCTACGGCGGGGGGGGTCAGCCCCAGCATTTT
D gene: NA
clone size: NA
V gene: TRBV7-8
J gene: TRBJ1-5

CDR3 protein: CASAETGGRQPQHF
CDR3 DNA: TGTGCCAGCGCCGAGACAGGGGGCAGACAGCCCCAGCATTTT
D gene: TRBD1
clone size: few
V gene: TRBV12-3/TRBV12-4
J gene: TRBJ1-5

CDR3 protein: CASSSRADTQYF
CDR3 DNA: TGTGCCAGCAGTTCCAGGGCAGATACGCAGTATTTT
D gene: NA
clone size: NA
V gene: TRBV6-6
J gene: TRBJ2-3

CDR3 protein: CASRTDVITEAFF
CDR3 DNA: TGCGCCAGCAGGACGGACGTTATCACTGAAGCTTTCTTT
D gene: NA
clone size: NA
V gene: TRBV5-1
J gene: TRBJ1-1

CDR3 protein: CASSELRGMIGTQYF
CDR3 DNA: TGTGCCAGCAGTGAACTGCGGGGGATGATAGGGACCCAGTACTTC
D gene: TRBD2
clone size: many
V gene: TRBV2
J gene: TRBJ2-5

CDR3 protein: CASSLAGHSGNTIYF
CDR3 DNA: TGTGCCAGCAGCTTAGCAGGCCACTCTGGAAACACCATATATTTT
D gene: NA
clone size: many
V gene: TRBV11-2
J gene: TRBJ1-3

CDR3 protein: CASSLARSNNEQFF
CDR3 DNA: TGTGCCAGCAGCTTAGCGCGAAGTAACAATGAGCAGTTCTTC
D gene: NA
clone size: few
V gene: TRBV7-2
J gene: TRBJ2-1

CDR3 protein: CSVRLAGGPSSYEQYF
CDR3 DNA: TGCAGCGTAAGACTAGCGGGAGGCCCCAGCTCCTACGAGCAGTACTTC
D gene: TRBD2
clone size: NA
V gene: TRBV29-1
J gene: TRBJ2-7

CDR3 protein: CASSLDGLTVYGYTF
CDR3 DNA: TGTGCCAGCAGCTTAGATGGGTTGACAGTGTATGGCTACACCTTC
D gene: NA
clone size: many
V gene: TRBV7-9
J gene: TRBJ1-2

CDR3 protein: CASTPRGGIGVGANVLTF
CDR3 DNA: TGTGCCAGCACCCCAAGAGGCGGGATTGGGGTTGGGGCCAACGTCCTGACTTTC
D gene: NA
clone size: few
V gene: TRBV14
J gene: TRBJ2-6

CDR3 protein: CASSPRYRGAGYNEQFF
CDR3 DNA: TGTGCCAGCAGCCCACGGTATAGGGGGGCGGGTTACAATGAGCAGTTCTTC
D gene: NA
clone size: NA
V gene: TRBV9
J gene: TRBJ2-1

CDR3 protein: CASSDTGLAELNEQFF
CDR3 DNA: TGTGCCAGCAGTGATACGGGACTAGCGGAGTTAAATGAGCAGTTCTTC
D gene: TRBD2
clone size: many
V gene: TRBV6-4
J gene: TRBJ2-1

CDR3 protein: CASSLTTQVQYF
CDR3 DNA: TGTGCCAGCAGCCTTACTACCCAGGTGCAGTATTTT
D gene: NA
clone size: many
V gene: TRBV6-2/TRBV6-3
J gene: TRBJ2-3

CDR3 protein: CASSPRRTGTYEQYF
CDR3 DNA: TGTGCCAGCAGCCCACGCCGGACAGGGACGTACGAGCAGTACTTC
D gene: TRBD1
clone size: few
V gene: TRBV7-9
J gene: TRBJ2-7

CDR3 protein: CASRRRTGGSTDTQYF
CDR3 DNA: TGTGCCAGTAGGCGAAGAACAGGGGGCAGCACAGATACGCAGTATTTT
D gene: TRBD1
clone size: NA
V gene: TRBV19
J gene: TRBJ2-3

CDR3 protein: CAWPTVTGGYTF
CDR3 DNA: TGTGCCTGGCCAACCGTGACGGGGGGCTACACCTTC
D gene: NA
clone size: many
V gene: TRBV30
J gene: TRBJ1-2

CDR3 protein: CASSADYTKNIQYF
CDR3 DNA: TGTGCCAGCAGCGCGGACTATACCAAAAACATTCAGTACTTC
D gene: NA
clone size: NA
V gene: TRBV5-4
J gene: TRBJ2-4

CDR3 protein: CASSRTGSYGYTF
CDR3 DNA: TGTGCCAGCAGCCGGACAGGGTCGTATGGCTACACCTTC
D gene: TRBD1
clone size: few
V gene: TRBV11-3
J gene: TRBJ1-2

CDR3 protein: CSAGQGTYEQYF
CDR3 DNA: TGCAGCGCCGGACAGGGTACCTACGAGCAGTACTTC
D gene: TRBD1
clone size: NA
V gene: TRBV29-1
J gene: TRBJ2-7

CDR3 protein: CSVEGLSDTSSYNEQFF
CDR3 DNA: TGCAGCGTTGAAGGCTTGTCGGACACGAGCTCCTACAATGAGCAGTTCTTC
D gene: NA
clone size: many
V gene: TRBV29-1
J gene: TRBJ2-1

CDR3 protein: CASSSGTSAYEQYF
CDR3 DNA: TGTGCCAGCAGCTCCGGGACTAGCGCCTACGAGCAGTACTTC
D gene: TRBD2
clone size: few
V gene: TRBV11-2
J gene: TRBJ2-7

CDR3 protein: CASRGQGGGF
CDR3 DNA: TGTGCCAGCAGGGGACAGGGAGGAGGGTTT
D gene: TRBD1
clone size: many
V gene: TRBV27
J gene: TRBJ1-4

CDR3 protein: CASSQLGGVNIQYF
CDR3 DNA: TGTGCCAGCAGCCAATTGGGAGGGGTTAACATTCAGTACTTC
D gene: TRBD2
clone size: many
V gene: TRBV11-2
J gene: TRBJ2-4

CDR3 protein: CSVAAGVEQYF
CDR3 DNA: TGCAGCGTTGCCGCCGGGGTGGAGCAGTACTTC
D gene: NA
clone size: NA
V gene: TRBV29-1
J gene: TRBJ2-7

CDR3 protein: CASSLDLWGETQYF
CDR3 DNA: TGTGCCAGCAGCTTAGATCTATGGGGAGAGACCCAGTACTTC
D gene: NA
clone size: NA
V gene: TRBV11-2
J gene: TRBJ2-5

CDR3 protein: CASNARSSGDEQFF
CDR3 DNA: TGTGCCAGCAACGCCCGGAGCTCTGGGGATGAGCAGTTCTTC
D gene: NA
clone size: many
V gene: TRBV12-3/TRBV12-4
J gene: TRBJ2-1

CDR3 protein: CASRKQGKETQYF
CDR3 DNA: TGTGCCAGCAGAAAACAGGGGAAAGAGACCCAGTACTTC
D gene: TRBD1
clone size: many
V gene: TRBV27
J gene: TRBJ2-5

CDR3 protein: CASSVRQGNYGYTF
CDR3 DNA: TGTGCCAGCAGCGTCCGACAGGGAAACTATGGCTACACCTTC
D gene: TRBD1
clone size: few
V gene: TRBV11-2
J gene: TRBJ1-2

CDR3 protein: CASSQTGGNSPLHF
CDR3 DNA: TGTGCCAGCAGCCAGACAGGTGGTAATTCACCCCTCCACTTT
D gene: NA
clone size: NA
V gene: TRBV12-3/TRBV12-4
J gene: TRBJ1-6

CDR3 protein: CAAARGLLSNEKLFF
CDR3 DNA: TGTGCCGCGGCCAGGGGGCTCCTGTCTAATGAAAAACTGTTTTTT
D gene: TRBD1
clone size: many
V gene: TRBV6-2/TRBV6-3
J gene: TRBJ1-4

CDR3 protein: CASSQWDYSYEQYF
CDR3 DNA: TGCGCCAGCAGCCAATGGGACTACTCCTACGAGCAGTACTTC
D gene: TRBD2
clone size: few
V gene: TRBV4-1
J gene: TRBJ2-7

CDR3 protein: CASSISGRASGELFF
CDR3 DNA: TGCGCCAGCAGCATTAGCGGGAGGGCCAGCGGGGAGCTGTTTTTT
D gene: TRBD2
clone size: NA
V gene: TRBV5-1
J gene: TRBJ2-2

CDR3 protein: CASILPNLAGTGEQYF
CDR3 DNA: TGTGCCAGCATCCTTCCCAATCTAGCGGGAACGGGTGAGCAGTACTTC
D gene: TRBD2
clone size: few
V gene: TRBV6-2/TRBV6-3
J gene: TRBJ2-7

CDR3 protein: CSATGVDNEKLFF
CDR3 DNA: TGCAGCGCGACAGGGGTCGATAATGAAAAACTGTTTTTT
D gene: TRBD1
clone size: NA
V gene: TRBV29-1
J gene: TRBJ1-4

CDR3 protein: CASSREVGYGTQYF
CDR3 DNA: TGCGCCAGCAGCCGCGAGGTTGGCTACGGTACGCAGTATTTT
D gene: NA
clone size: many
V gene: TRBV4-3
J gene: TRBJ2-3

CDR3 protein: CASSPTGPTVEQYF
CDR3 DNA: TGTGCCAGCTCACCAACAGGGCCTACCGTCGAGCAGTACTTC
D gene: NA
clone size: few
V gene: TRBV18
J gene: TRBJ2-7

CDR3 protein: CATSDPWNTEAFF
CDR3 DNA: TGTGCCACCAGTGATCCTTGGAACACTGAAGCTTTCTTT
D gene: NA
clone size: many
V gene: TRBV24-1
J gene: TRBJ1-1

CDR3 protein: CASNDGYMNTEAFF
CDR3 DNA: TGTGCCAGCAACGATGGATACATGAACACTGAAGCTTTCTTT
D gene: NA
clone size: many
V gene: TRBV6-6
J gene: TRBJ1-1

CDR3 protein: CASGLVGVNQETQYF
CDR3 DNA: TGTGCTAGTGGTTTGGTAGGGGTGAACCAAGAGACCCAGTACTTC
D gene: NA
clone size: NA
V gene: TRBV12-5
J gene: TRBJ2-5